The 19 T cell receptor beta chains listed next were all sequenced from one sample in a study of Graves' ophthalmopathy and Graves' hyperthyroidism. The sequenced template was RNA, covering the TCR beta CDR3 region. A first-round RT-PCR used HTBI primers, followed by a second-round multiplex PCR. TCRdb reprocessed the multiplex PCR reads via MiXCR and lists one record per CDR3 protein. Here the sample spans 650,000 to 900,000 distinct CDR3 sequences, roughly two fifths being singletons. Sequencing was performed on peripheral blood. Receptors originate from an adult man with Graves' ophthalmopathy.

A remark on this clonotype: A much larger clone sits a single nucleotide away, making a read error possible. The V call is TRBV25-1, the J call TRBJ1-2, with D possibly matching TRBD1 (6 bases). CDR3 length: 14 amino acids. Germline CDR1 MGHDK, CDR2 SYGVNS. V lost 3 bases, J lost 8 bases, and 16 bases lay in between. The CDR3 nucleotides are TGTGCCAGCAGTGATCCGGACAGAAACGGGGGCTACACCTTC. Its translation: CASSDPDRNGGYTF.

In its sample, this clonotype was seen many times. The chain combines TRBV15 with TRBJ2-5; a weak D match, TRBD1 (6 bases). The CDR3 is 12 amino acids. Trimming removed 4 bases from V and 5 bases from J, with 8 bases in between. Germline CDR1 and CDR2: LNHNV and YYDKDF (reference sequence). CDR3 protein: CATSITGETQYF. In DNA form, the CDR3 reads TGTGCCACCAGCATCACAGGGGAGACCCAGTACTTC.

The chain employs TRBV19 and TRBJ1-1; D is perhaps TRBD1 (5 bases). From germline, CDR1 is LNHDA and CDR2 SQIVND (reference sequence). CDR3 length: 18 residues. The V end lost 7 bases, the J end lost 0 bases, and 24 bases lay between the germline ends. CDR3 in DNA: TGTGCCAGTATCCCCTCCCGGGAGGGGCGGTTGATGAACACTGAAGCTTTCTTT. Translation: CASIPSREGRLMNTEAFF.

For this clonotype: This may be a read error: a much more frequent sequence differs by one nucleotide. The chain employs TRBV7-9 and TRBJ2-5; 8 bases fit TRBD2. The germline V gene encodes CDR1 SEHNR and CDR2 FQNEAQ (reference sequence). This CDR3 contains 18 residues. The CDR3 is CASSQNPGGSGTSETQCF. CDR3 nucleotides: TGTGCCAGCAGCCAGAACCCCGGTGGTAGCGGGACATCGGAGACCCAGTGCTTC. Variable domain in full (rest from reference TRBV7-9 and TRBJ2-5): DTGVSQNPRHKITKRGQNVTFRCDPISEHNRLYWYRQTLGQGPEFLTYFQNEAQLEKSRLLSDRFSAERPKGSFSTLEIQRTEQGDSAMYLCASSQNPGGSGTSETQCFGPGTRLLVL.

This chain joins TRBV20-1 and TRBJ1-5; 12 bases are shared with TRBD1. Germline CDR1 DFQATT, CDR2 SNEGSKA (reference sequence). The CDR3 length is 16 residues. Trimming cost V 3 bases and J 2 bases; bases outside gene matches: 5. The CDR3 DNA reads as TGCAGTGCTAGGGGACAGGGGGCGGGAGGCAATCAGCCCCAGCATTTT. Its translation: CSARGQGAGGNQPQHF.

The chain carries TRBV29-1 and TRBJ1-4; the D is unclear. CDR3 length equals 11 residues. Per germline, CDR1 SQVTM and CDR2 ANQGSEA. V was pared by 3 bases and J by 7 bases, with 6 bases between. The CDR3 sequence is CSVDGVEKLFF. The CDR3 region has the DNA TGCAGCGTTGATGGTGTTGAAAAACTGTTTTTT.

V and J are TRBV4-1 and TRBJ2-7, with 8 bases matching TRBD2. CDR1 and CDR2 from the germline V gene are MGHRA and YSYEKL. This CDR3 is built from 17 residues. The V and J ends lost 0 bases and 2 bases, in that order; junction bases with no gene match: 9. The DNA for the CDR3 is TGCGCCAGCAGCCAAGATCGGAGGCTAGCGGGTACCTACGAGCAGTACTTC. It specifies CASSQDRRLAGTYEQYF.

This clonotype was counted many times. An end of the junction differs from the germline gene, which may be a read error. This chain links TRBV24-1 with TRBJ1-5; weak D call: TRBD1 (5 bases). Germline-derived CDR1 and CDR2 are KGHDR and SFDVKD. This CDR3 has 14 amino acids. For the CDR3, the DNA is TGTGCCAGCAGTGACGGCAGGGGCAATCAGCCCCAGCATTTT. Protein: CASSDGRGNQPQHF.

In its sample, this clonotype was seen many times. The CDR3 DNA reads as TGTGCCAGTCACAGGGGTGGAGACTATGGCTACACCTTC. The encoded protein is CASHRGGDYGYTF. The chain is built from TRBV2 and TRBJ1-2; 7 positions agree with TRBD1. CDR1 SNHLY and CDR2 FYNNEI come from the germline V gene. The CDR3 is 13 amino acids. Germline trimming cut 9 bases from V and 3 bases from J; bases unmatched to any gene: 7.

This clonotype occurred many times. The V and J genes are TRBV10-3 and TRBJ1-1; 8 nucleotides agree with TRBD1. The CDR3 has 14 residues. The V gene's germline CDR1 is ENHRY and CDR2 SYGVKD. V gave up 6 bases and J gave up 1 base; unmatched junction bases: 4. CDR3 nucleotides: TGTGCCATCAGGGAGGGACAGGCGAACACTGAAGCTTTCTTT. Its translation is CAIREGQANTEAFF.

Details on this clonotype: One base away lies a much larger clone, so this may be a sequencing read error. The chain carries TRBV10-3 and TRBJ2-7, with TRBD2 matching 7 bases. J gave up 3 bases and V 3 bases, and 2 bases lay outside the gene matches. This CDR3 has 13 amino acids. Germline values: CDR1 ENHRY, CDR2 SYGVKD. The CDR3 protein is CAISEPGGYEQYF. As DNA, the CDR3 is TGTGCCATCAGTGAACCGGGAGGCTACGAGCAGTACTTC.

CDR3 in amino acids: CASRPDTGPSGNTIYF. The CDR3 DNA is TGTGCCAGCAGACCCGATACAGGGCCCTCTGGAAACACCATATATTTT. V is TRBV10-3 and J is TRBJ1-3; possibly TRBD1 for D (6 bases). This CDR3 comprises 16 residues. Per the germline V gene, CDR1 is ENHRY and CDR2 is SYGVKD. V gave up 10 bases and J gave up 0 bases, with 19 bases separating them.

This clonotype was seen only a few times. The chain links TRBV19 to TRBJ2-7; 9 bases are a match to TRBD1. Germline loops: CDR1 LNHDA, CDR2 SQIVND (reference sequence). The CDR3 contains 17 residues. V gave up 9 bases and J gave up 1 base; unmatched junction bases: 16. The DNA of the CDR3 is TGTGCCAGCAGTGAAAGGAGGGGCGGGACAGGGTCCTACGAGCAGTACTTC. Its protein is CASSERRGGTGSYEQYF.

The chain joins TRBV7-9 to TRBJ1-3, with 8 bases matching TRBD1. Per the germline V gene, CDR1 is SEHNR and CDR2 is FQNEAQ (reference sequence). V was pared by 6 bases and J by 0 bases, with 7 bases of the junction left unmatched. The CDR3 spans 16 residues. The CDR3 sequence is CASRPDGQGSGNTIYF. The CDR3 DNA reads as TGTGCCAGCAGACCCGACGGACAGGGCTCTGGAAACACCATATATTTT.

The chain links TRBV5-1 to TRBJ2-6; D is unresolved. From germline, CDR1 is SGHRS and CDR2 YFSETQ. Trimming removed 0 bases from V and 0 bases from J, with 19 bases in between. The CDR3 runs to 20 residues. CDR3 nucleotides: TGCGCCAGCAGCTTGGTTGCGGAGTACAGTCGGATCTCTGGGGCCAACGTCCTGACTTTC. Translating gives CASSLVAEYSRISGANVLTF.

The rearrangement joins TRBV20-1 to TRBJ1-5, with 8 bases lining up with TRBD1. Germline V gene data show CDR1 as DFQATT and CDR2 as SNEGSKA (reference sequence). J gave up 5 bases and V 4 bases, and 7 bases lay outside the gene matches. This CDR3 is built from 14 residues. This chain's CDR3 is CSANAGGAYQPQHF. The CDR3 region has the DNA TGCAGTGCTAACGCAGGGGGCGCGTATCAGCCCCAGCATTTT.

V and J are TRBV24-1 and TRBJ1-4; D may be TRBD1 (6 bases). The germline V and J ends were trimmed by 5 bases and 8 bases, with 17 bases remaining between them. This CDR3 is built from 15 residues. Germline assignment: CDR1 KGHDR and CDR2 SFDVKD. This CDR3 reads CATSGSNRDGEKLFF. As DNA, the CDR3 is TGTGCCACCAGTGGGAGCAACAGGGACGGAGAAAAACTGTTTTTT.

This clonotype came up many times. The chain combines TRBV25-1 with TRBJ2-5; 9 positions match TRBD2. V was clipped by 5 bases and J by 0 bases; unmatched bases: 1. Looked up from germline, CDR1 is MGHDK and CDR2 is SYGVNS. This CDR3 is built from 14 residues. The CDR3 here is CASSLAGNQETQYF. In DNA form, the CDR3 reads TGTGCCAGCAGTCTAGCGGGGAACCAAGAGACCCAGTACTTC.

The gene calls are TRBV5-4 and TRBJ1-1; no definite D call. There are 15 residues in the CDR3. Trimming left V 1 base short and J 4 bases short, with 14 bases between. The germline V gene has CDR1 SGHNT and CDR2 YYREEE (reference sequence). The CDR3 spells CASSLSSRAGTEAFF. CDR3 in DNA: TGTGCCAGCAGCTTGAGCAGTAGAGCGGGCACTGAAGCTTTCTTT.